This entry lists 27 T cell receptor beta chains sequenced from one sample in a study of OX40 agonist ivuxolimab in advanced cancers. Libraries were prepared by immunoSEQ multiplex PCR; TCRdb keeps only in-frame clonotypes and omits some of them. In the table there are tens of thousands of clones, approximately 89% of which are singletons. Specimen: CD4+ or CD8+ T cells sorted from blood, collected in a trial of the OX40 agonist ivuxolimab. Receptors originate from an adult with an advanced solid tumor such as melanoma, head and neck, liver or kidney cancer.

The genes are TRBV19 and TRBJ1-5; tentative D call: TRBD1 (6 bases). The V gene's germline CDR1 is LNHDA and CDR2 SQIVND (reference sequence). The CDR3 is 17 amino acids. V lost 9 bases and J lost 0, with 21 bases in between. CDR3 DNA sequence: TGTGCCAGCCGCAGGGGCCCCTCCCGCAATAGCAATCAGCCCCAGCATTTT. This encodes CASRRGPSRNSNQPQHF.

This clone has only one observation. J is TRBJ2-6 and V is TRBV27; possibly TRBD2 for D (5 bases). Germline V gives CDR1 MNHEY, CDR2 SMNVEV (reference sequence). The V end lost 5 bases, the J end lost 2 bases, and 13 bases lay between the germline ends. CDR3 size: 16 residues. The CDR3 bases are TGTGCCAGCAGTCCCTTTCGGGGAACTGGGGCCAACGTCCTGACTTTC. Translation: CASSPFRGTGANVLTF.

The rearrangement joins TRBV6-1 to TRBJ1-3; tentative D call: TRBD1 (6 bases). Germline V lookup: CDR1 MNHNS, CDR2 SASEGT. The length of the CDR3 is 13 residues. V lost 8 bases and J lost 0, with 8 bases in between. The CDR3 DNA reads TGTGCCAGCCGGGACACCTCTGGAAACACCATATATTTT. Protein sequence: CASRDTSGNTIYF.

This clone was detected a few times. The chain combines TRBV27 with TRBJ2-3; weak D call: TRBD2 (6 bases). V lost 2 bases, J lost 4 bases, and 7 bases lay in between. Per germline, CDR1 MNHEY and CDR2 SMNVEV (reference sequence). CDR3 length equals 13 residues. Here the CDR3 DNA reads TGTGCCAGCAGTTTAAGGGAGGCAGATACGCAGTATTTT. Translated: CASSLREADTQYF.

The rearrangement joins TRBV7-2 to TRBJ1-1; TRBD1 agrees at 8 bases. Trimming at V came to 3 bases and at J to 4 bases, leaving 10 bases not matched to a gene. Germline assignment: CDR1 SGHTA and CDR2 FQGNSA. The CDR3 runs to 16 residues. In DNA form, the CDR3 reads TGTGCCAGCAGCTTTGGAGCGGGGACAGGCGGCACTGAAGCTTTCTTT. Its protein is CASSFGAGTGGTEAFF.

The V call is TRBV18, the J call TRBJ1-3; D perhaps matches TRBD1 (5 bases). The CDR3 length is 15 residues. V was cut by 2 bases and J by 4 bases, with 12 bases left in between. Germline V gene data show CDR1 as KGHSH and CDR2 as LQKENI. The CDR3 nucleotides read TGTGCCAGCTCACCATCGGCAGGGTACGGAAACACCATATATTTT. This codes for CASSPSAGYGNTIYF.

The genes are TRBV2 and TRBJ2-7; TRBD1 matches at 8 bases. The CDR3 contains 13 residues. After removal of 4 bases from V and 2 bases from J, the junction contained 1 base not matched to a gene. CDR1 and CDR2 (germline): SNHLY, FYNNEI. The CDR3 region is CASSGTGPYEQYF. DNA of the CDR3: TGTGCCAGCAGTGGGACAGGGCCCTACGAGCAGTACTTC.

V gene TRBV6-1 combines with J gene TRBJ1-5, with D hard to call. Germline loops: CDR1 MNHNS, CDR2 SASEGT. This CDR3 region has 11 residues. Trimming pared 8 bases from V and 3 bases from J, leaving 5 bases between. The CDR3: CASGLNQPQHF. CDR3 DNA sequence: TGTGCCAGCGGACTCAATCAGCCCCAGCATTTT.

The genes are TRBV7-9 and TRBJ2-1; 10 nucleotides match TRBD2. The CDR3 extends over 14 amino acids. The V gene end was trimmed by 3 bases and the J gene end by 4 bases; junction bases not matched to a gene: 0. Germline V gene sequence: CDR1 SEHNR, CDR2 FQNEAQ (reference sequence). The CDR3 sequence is CASSFSGRYNEQFF. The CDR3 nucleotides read TGTGCCAGCAGCTTTAGCGGGAGGTACAATGAGCAGTTCTTC.

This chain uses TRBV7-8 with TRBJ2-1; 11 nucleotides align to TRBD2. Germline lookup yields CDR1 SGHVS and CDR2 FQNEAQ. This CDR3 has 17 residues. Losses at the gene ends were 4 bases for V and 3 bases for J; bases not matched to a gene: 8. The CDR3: CASSSWETSGSYNEQFF. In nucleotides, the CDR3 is TGTGCCAGCAGCTCGTGGGAAACTAGCGGGAGCTACAATGAGCAGTTCTTC.

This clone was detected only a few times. The CDR3 is CATSGLRSTEAFF. CDR3 DNA sequence: TGTGCCACCTCGGGACTTCGCTCCACTGAAGCTTTCTTT. The chain uses TRBV10-3 and TRBJ1-1; a possible D gene is TRBD1 (5 bases). V lost 10 bases and J lost 4, with 16 bases in between. CDR1 and CDR2 (germline): ENHRY, SYGVKD. CDR3 length equals 13 residues.

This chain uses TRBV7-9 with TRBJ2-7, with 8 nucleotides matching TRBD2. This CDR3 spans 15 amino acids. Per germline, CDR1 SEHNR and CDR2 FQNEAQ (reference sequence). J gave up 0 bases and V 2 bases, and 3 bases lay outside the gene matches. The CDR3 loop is CASSLSGGGSYEQYF. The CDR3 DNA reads TGTGCCAGCAGCTTAAGCGGGGGAGGCTCCTACGAGCAGTACTTC.

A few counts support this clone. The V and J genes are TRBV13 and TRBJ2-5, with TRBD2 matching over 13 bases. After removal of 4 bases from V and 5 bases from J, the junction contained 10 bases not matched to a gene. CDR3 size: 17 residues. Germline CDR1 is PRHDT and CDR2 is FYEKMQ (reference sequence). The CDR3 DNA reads TGTGCCAGCAGCTACCTCGGACTAGCGGGAGTCAACGAGACCCAGTACTTC. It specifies CASSYLGLAGVNETQYF.

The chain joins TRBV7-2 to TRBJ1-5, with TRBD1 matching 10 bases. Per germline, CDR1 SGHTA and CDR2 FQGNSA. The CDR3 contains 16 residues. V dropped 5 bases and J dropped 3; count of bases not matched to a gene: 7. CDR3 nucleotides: TGTGCCAGCAGCAGACAGGGGGCCGGCCCCAATCAGCCCCAGCATTTT. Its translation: CASSRQGAGPNQPQHF.

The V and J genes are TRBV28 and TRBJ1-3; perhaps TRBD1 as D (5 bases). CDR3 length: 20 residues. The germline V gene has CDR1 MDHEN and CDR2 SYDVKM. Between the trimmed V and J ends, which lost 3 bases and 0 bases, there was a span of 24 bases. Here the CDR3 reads CASSLPRQRVRGPSGNTIYF. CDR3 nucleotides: TGTGCCAGCAGTTTGCCCCGGCAGAGGGTCCGGGGCCCCTCTGGAAACACCATATATTTT.

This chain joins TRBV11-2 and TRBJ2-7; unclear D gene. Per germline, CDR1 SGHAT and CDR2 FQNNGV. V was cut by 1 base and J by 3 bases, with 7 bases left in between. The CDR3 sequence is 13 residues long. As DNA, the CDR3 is TGTGCCAGCAGCTTAGGACTCCTCTACGAGCAGTACTTC. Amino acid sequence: CASSLGLLYEQYF.

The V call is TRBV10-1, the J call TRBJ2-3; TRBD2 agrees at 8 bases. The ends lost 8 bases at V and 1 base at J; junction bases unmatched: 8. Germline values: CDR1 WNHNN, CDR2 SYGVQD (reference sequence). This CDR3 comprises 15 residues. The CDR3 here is CASGPAGARTDTQYF. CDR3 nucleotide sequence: TGCGCCAGCGGCCCAGCGGGGGCACGCACAGATACGCAGTATTTT.

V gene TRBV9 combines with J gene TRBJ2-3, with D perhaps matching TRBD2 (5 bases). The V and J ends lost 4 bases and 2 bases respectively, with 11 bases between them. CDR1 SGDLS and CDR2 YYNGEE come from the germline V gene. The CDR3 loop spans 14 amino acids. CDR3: CASSLRDYTDTQYF. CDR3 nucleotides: TGTGCCAGCAGCCTACGGGATTACACAGATACGCAGTATTTT.

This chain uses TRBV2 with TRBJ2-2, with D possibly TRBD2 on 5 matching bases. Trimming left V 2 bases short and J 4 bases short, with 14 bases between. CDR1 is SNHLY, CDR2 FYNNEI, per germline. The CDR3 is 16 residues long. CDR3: CASSERFGVGTGELFF. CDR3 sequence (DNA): TGTGCCAGCAGTGAAAGGTTCGGGGTCGGCACCGGGGAGCTGTTTTTT.

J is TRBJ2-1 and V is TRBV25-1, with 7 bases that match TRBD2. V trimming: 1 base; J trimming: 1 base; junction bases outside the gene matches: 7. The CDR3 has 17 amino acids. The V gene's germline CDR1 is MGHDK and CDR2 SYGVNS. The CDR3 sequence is CASSESAKRGSYNEQFF. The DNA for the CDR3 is TGTGCCAGCAGTGAATCCGCGAAGCGGGGATCCTACAATGAGCAGTTCTTC.

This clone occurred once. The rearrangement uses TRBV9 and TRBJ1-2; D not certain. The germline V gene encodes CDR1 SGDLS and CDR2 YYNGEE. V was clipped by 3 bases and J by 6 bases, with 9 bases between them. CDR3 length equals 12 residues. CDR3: CASSGGLHGYTF. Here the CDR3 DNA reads TGTGCCAGCAGCGGGGGTCTCCATGGCTACACCTTC.

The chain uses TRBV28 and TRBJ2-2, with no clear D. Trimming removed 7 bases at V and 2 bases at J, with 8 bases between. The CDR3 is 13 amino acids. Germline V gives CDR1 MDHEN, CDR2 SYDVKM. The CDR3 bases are TGTGCCAGCATGGGCGGAAACACCGGGGAGCTGTTTTTT. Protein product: CASMGGNTGELFF. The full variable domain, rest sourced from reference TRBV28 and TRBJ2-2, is DVKVTQSSRYLVKRTGEKVFLECVQDMDHENMFWYRQDPGLGLRLIYFSYDVKMKEKGDIPEGYSVSREKKERFSLILESASTNQTSMYLCASMGGNTGELFFGEGSRLTVL.

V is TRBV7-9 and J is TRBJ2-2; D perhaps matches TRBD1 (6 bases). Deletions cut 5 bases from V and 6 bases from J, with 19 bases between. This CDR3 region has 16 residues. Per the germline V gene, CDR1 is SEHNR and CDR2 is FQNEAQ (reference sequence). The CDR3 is CASSQGTMVSSGELFF. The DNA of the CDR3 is TGTGCCAGCAGCCAGGGGACGATGGTCTCGTCCGGGGAGCTGTTTTTT.

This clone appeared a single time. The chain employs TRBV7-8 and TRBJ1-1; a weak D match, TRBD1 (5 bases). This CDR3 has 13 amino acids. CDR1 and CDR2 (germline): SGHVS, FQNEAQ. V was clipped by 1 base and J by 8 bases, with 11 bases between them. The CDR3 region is CASSLVRGLEAFF. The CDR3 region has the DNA TGTGCCAGCAGCTTAGTAAGGGGCCTCGAAGCTTTCTTT.

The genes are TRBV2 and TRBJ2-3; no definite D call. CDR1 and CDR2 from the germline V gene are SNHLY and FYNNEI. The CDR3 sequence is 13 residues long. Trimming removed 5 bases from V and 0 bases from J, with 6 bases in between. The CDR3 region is CASSQDSTDTQYF. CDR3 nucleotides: TGTGCCAGCAGTCAAGACAGCACAGATACGCAGTATTTT.

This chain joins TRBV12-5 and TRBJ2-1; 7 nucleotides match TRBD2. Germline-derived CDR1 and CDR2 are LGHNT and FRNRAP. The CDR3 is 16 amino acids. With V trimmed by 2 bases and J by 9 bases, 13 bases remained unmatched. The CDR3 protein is CASGLPLGGSGGEQFF. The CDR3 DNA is TGTGCTAGTGGTTTGCCCCTTGGCGGGAGCGGCGGTGAGCAGTTCTTC.

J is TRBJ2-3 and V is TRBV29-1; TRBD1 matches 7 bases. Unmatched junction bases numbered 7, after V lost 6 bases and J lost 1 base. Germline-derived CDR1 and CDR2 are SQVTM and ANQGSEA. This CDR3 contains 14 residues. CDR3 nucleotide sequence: TGCAGCGTCGCACTCGGGACAGGCACAGATACGCAGTATTTT. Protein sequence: CSVALGTGTDTQYF.